The 5 T cell receptor beta chains below were found in one sample sequenced in a study of cytomegalovirus exposure and HLA in healthy donors. Amplification used 60 Vbeta primers and 13 Jbeta primers. Clones were read by immunoSEQ multiplex PCR, and TCRdb kept only the in-frame ones, dropping some. The data show more than 95,000 clones, and the top ten clones hold 2.5% to 3%. The sample comprised PBMCs. Every receptor here comes from a man aged 25-45 years in good health and CMV-seronegative.

The chain uses TRBV5-6 and TRBJ1-2; D remains ambiguous. The CDR3 is made up of 14 amino acids. Germline loops: CDR1 SGHDT, CDR2 YYEEEE. V was shortened by 4 bases and J by 5 bases, with 15 bases between the two germline ends. The CDR3 region is CASSADLGSYGYTF. In DNA, the CDR3 is TGTGCCAGCAGCGCCGACCTAGGTTCGTATGGCTACACCTTC.

CDR3 in amino acids: CASSFLKGLNEKLFF. The CDR3 region has the DNA TGTGCCAGCAGCTTCCTTAAGGGACTTAATGAAAAACTGTTTTTT. V and J are TRBV13 and TRBJ1-4; tentative D call: TRBD1 (5 bases). This CDR3 is built from 15 residues. V was trimmed by 3 bases and J by 4 bases, leaving 12 bases between them. Germline V gene data show CDR1 as PRHDT and CDR2 as FYEKMQ (reference sequence).

This chain connects TRBV5-5 to TRBJ2-1; TRBD1 agrees at 9 bases. Germline-derived CDR1 and CDR2 are SGHKS and YYEKEE (reference sequence). This CDR3 spans 15 amino acids. Trimming cost V 2 bases and J 6 bases; bases outside gene matches: 6. DNA of the CDR3: TGTGCCAGCAGCTTCCCGGGACAGGGAGTCAATGAGCAGTTCTTC. It is translated as CASSFPGQGVNEQFF.

The V call is TRBV28, the J call TRBJ1-4; 7 bases align to TRBD1. The ends lost 2 bases at V and 4 bases at J; junction bases unmatched: 4. The CDR3 has 15 amino acids. Germline values: CDR1 MDHEN, CDR2 SYDVKM. DNA of the CDR3: TGTGCCAGCAGTTTACCGGGACAGCTTAATGAAAAACTGTTTTTT. Encoded protein: CASSLPGQLNEKLFF.

The CDR3, as DNA: TGTGCCAGCAGCTTGGACAGGAACAGTCAGCCCCAGCATTTT. Protein sequence: CASSLDRNSQPQHF. V usage is TRBV28 and J usage is TRBJ1-5, with 7 bases fitting TRBD1. Germline V gene sequence: CDR1 MDHEN, CDR2 SYDVKM. CDR3 length: 14 residues. V lost 6 bases to trimming and J lost 6 bases; unmatched junction nucleotides: 8.